One sample yielded the 18 T cell receptor beta chains listed below, sequenced in a study of T cells after yellow fever vaccination. One entry per CDR3 protein results from TCRdb running MiXCR on the 5' RACE reads. This sample has 450,000 to 650,000 distinct CDR3 sequences, with just over 20% found just once. This specimen consisted of PBMCs, obtained 20 to 25 days after the first yellow fever vaccination. All receptors derive from a man aged 18 to 30 who received the YFV17D yellow fever vaccine.

The chain combines TRBV6-6 with TRBJ2-7; 7 positions match TRBD2. CDR3 size: 13 residues. Trimming at V came to 0 bases and at J to 7 bases, leaving 3 bases not matched to a gene. The germline gives CDR1 MNHNY, CDR2 SVGAGI (reference sequence). CDR3 sequence reads: CASSYSVLAEQYV. CDR3 DNA sequence: TGTGCCAGCAGTTACTCGGTACTAGCGGAGCAGTACGTC.

The gene calls are TRBV9 and TRBJ1-1; 7 positions match TRBD1. The V and J ends lost 3 bases and 7 bases, in that order; junction bases with no gene match: 6. The CDR3 has 13 amino acids. Germline assignment: CDR1 SGDLS and CDR2 YYNGEE. In DNA form, the CDR3 reads TGTGCCAGCAGCGGACACGACAGGGTTGAAGCTTTCTTT. This sequence encodes CASSGHDRVEAFF.

This chain joins TRBV20-1 and TRBJ1-1; D gene unclear. Trimming shortened V by 3 bases and J by 6 bases, and 14 bases separated the two germline ends. Germline loops: CDR1 DFQATT, CDR2 SNEGSKA (reference sequence). The CDR3 covers 13 residues. CDR3 DNA: TGCAGTGCTAGTTGGTATCGGCAATCTGAAGCTTTCTTT. It translates to CSASWYRQSEAFF.

This clonotype turned up a few times. Here the CDR3 DNA reads TGTGCCAGCAGCTCCGTACGACTAGCGGGGATAAGGACCCAGTACTTC. This encodes CASSSVRLAGIRTQYF. The chain has TRBV7-9 and TRBJ2-5, with 11 bases aligning to TRBD2. In germline, CDR1 is SEHNR, CDR2 FQNEAQ (reference sequence). V was pared by 4 bases and J by 7 bases, with 11 bases of the junction left unmatched. This CDR3 has 16 amino acids.

This clonotype was counted a few times. The chain joins TRBV21-1 to TRBJ2-1; the D call of TRBD1 is as the table states it, not checked on the DNA. TRBV21-1 is given as a pseudogene. The length of the CDR3 is 12 residues. The CDR3 spells CASSKVGGPQFF. The CDR3 DNA reads TGTGCCAGCAGCAAAGTTGGGGGCCCGCAGTTCTTC.

The V gene is TRBV12-3 or TRBV12-4, the J gene TRBJ1-1; the D is unclear. The CDR3 totals 13 residues. Trimming shortened V by 8 bases and J by 1 base, and 11 bases separated the two germline ends. CDR3 sequence reads: CASLPFTNTEAFF. Here the CDR3 DNA reads TGTGCCAGCTTACCTTTTACGAACACTGAAGCTTTCTTT.

This clonotype occurred a few times. The V and J genes are TRBV5-1 and TRBJ2-5; D possibly matches TRBD1 or TRBD2 (6 bases each). Germline V gene sequence: CDR1 SGHRS, CDR2 YFSETQ. V was clipped by 0 bases and J by 4 bases, with 13 bases between them. CDR3 length: 15 residues. The CDR3 loop reads CASSLGRGDVETQYF. Here the CDR3 DNA reads TGCGCCAGCAGCTTGGGTAGGGGGGACGTAGAGACCCAGTACTTC.

This clonotype turned up a few times. V usage is TRBV12-3 or TRBV12-4 and J usage is TRBJ2-1; D uncertain. CDR3 length: 14 amino acids. Trimming left V 6 bases short and J 7 bases short, with 16 bases between. The CDR3 protein is CASSSDLWWNEQFF. CDR3 in DNA: TGTGCCAGCAGCTCAGATCTGTGGTGGAATGAGCAGTTCTTC.

This rearrangement joins TRBV15 to TRBJ2-3; 9 positions agree with TRBD1. The V gene end was trimmed by 3 bases and the J gene end by 6 bases; junction bases not matched to a gene: 7. This CDR3 comprises 15 residues. The germline gives CDR1 LNHNV, CDR2 YYDKDF (reference sequence). CDR3 nucleotide sequence: TGTGCCACCAGCAGTCCACAGGGGGCTGGGGATACGCAGTATTTT. It encodes CATSSPQGAGDTQYF.

This clonotype was seen many times. V and J are TRBV5-1 and TRBJ2-1; 12 nucleotides agree with TRBD2. CDR3 length: 15 residues. V shed 2 bases, J shed 8 bases, and the junction held 5 bases outside the gene matches. The germline V gene has CDR1 SGHRS and CDR2 YFSETQ. As DNA, the CDR3 is TGCGCCAGCAGCTTTCGGACTAGCGGGGTCGATGAGCAGTTCTTC. Protein: CASSFRTSGVDEQFF.

This clonotype was counted a few times. The chain uses TRBV7-6 and TRBJ2-3; possibly TRBD2 for D (6 bases). Deletions cut 2 bases from V and 6 bases from J, with 12 bases between. CDR1 and CDR2 from the germline V gene are SGHVS and FNYEAQ. The CDR3 length is 14 residues. CDR3 nucleotide sequence: TGTGCCAGCAGCTTACCCTCCCGGGGGGATACGCAGTATTTT. Protein: CASSLPSRGDTQYF.

The V gene is TRBV12-3 or TRBV12-4, the J gene TRBJ1-6; D uncertain. Trimming shortened V by 8 bases and J by 5 bases, and 16 bases separated the two germline ends. This CDR3 is built from 15 residues. The CDR3 bases are TGTGCCAGCGTCGCATTGGGGTCGAATAATTCACCCCTCCACTTT. This gives the protein CASVALGSNNSPLHF.

J is TRBJ2-3 and V is TRBV5-1; D is possibly TRBD1 or TRBD2 (5 bases each). V was clipped by 4 bases and J by 6 bases, with 18 bases between them. CDR3 size: 15 residues. Germline CDR1 is SGHRS and CDR2 is YFSETQ. CDR3 coding DNA: TGCGCCAGCAGCGCCGGGACCCAGAGGGCGGATACGCAGTATTTT. It translates to CASSAGTQRADTQYF. Supplemented by reference TRBV5-1 and TRBJ2-3, the full variable domain reads KAGVTQTPRYLIKTRGQQVTLSCSPISGHRSVSWYQQTPGQGLQFLFEYFSETQRNKGNFPGRFSGRQFSNSRSEMNVSTLELGDSALYLCASSAGTQRADTQYFGPGTRLTVL.

J is TRBJ2-1 and V is TRBV28; 12 bases are shared with TRBD2. Germline CDR1 is MDHEN and CDR2 is SYDVKM. The CDR3 totals 15 residues. The ends lost 7 bases at V and 3 bases at J; junction bases unmatched: 4. The CDR3 region has the DNA TGTGCCAGCATCACTAGCGGGGGGCTCTACAATGAGCAGTTCTTC. Translation: CASITSGGLYNEQFF.

This clonotype has more than one count but fewer than ten. The chain employs TRBV12-3 or TRBV12-4 and TRBJ2-1; TRBD2 might be the D (5 bases). The CDR3 sequence is 15 residues long. Trimming shortened V by 6 bases and J by 0 bases, and 12 bases separated the two germline ends. The chain's CDR3 is CASSPRTHSYNEQFF. The CDR3 DNA is TGTGCCAGCAGCCCGAGGACTCACTCCTACAATGAGCAGTTCTTC.

V is TRBV5-1 and J is TRBJ2-3; D might be TRBD1 (6 bases). Germline CDR1 and CDR2: SGHRS and YFSETQ. V dropped 0 bases and J dropped 7 bases, with 12 bases sitting between them. The length of the CDR3 is 14 residues. The DNA of the CDR3 is TGCGCCAGCAGCTTGGGACAGGCGGAAAATACGCAGTATTTT. It specifies CASSLGQAENTQYF.

V is TRBV2 and J is TRBJ2-5; maybe TRBD2 (6 bases). Deletions cut 6 bases from V and 5 bases from J, with 13 bases between. Germline values: CDR1 SNHLY, CDR2 FYNNEI. This CDR3 has 13 residues. The CDR3 bases are TGTGCCAGCAGCGGGGGACGCGGGGAGACCCAGTACTTC. Its protein product is CASSGGRGETQYF.

This clonotype turned up a few times. The chain is built from TRBV5-1 and TRBJ2-1; D gene ambiguous. This CDR3 region has 13 residues. Germline CDR1 reads SGHRS; CDR2 reads YFSETQ. Trimming left V 4 bases short and J 4 bases short, with 9 bases between. The CDR3 reads CASSDRAYNEQFF. The CDR3 DNA follows: TGCGCCAGCAGCGACCGGGCTTACAATGAGCAGTTCTTC.